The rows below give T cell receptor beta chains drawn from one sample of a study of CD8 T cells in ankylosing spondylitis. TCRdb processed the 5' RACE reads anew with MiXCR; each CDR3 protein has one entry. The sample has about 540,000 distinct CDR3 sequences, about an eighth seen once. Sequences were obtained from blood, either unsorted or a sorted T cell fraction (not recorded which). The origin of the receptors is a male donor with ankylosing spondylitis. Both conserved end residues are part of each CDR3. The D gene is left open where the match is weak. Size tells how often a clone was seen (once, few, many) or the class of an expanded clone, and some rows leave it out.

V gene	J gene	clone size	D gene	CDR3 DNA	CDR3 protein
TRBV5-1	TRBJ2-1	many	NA	TGCGCCAGCAGCTCGAGTGGACAGAGTATCAATGAGCAGTTCTTC	CASSSSGQSINEQFF
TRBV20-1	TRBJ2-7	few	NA	TGCAGTGCTAAGGGGACCTACGAGCAGTACTTC	CSAKGTYEQYF
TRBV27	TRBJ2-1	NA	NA	TGTGCCAGCAGTTCCAACCCAGGGTACAATGAGCAGTTCTTC	CASSSNPGYNEQFF
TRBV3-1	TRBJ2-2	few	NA	TGTGCCAGCAGCTTCCTGCGGGACACCGGGGAGCTGTTTTTT	CASSFLRDTGELFF
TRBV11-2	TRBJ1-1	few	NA	TGTGCCAGCAGCTTAGTGGCAGGAGGTGAGGTCACTGAAGCTTTCTTT	CASSLVAGGEVTEAFF
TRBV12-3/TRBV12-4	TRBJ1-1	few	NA	TGTGCCAGCAGCCGGCCGGGACACCACACTGAAGCTTTCTTT	CASSRPGHHTEAFF
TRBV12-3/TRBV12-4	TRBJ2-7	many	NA	TGTGCCAGCAGTCTCAGGGCCTACGAGCAGTACTTC	CASSLRAYEQYF
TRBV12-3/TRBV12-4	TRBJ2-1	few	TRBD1	TGTGCCAGCACTTCGTGGACAGGGGACAATGAGCAGTTCTTC	CASTSWTGDNEQFF
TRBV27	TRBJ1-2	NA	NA	TGTGCCAGCAGTTTCCGCCGGGGGATGAACTATGGCTACACCTTC	CASSFRRGMNYGYTF
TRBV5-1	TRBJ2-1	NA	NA	TGCGCCAGCAGCAGGGTCCCCGATTCCAATGAGCAGTTCTTC	CASSRVPDSNEQFF
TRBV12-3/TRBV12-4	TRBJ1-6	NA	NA	TGTGCCAGCAGTTTACAGGGGAGCAGGCAAGGTTCACCCCTCCACTTT	CASSLQGSRQGSPLHF
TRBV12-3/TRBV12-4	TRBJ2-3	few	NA	TGTGCCAGCACCCCCACGGGCCAGAGCACAGATACGCAGTATTTT	CASTPTGQSTDTQYF
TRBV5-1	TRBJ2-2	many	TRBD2	TGCGCCAGCAGTCCACTGCTAGCGGGAGGGCCTCAAGGCGGGGAGCTGTTTTTT	CASSPLLAGGPQGGELFF
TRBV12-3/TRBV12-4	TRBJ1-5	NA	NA	TGTGCCACCCAGCCAGGGGAAAACCAGCCCCAGCATTTT	CATQPGENQPQHF
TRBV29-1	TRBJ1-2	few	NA	TGCAGCGTTGAAGGGACTTCACCTCGCGGGGGCTACACCTTC	CSVEGTSPRGGYTF
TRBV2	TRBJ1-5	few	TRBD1	TGTGCCAGCAGTGGACAGGGAATGGAAGGTCAGCCCCAGCATTTT	CASSGQGMEGQPQHF
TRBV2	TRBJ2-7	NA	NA	TGTGCCAGCAGTGTTGAGACGGGGGCCTACGAGCAGTACTTC	CASSVETGAYEQYF
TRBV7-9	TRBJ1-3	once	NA	TGTGCCAGCAGCTTAAAGGGCTTAAGCTCTGGAAACACCATATATTTT	CASSLKGLSSGNTIYF
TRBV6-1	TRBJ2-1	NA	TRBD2	TGTGCCAGCGTGAGGCGGGAGGGGAGATCCAATGAGCAGTTCTTC	CASVRREGRSNEQFF
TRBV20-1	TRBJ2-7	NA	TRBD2	TGCAGTGCCGGGGCTAGCGGGAGGGCCTCCGAGCAGTACTTC	CSAGASGRASEQYF
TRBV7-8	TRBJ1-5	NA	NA	TGTGCCAGCAGCTTAGCCCGGACGACTAGCAATCAGCCCCAGCATTTT	CASSLARTTSNQPQHF
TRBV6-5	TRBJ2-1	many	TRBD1	TGTGCCAGCAGTTACAGAGACCGGGACAGGACCATCTCCTACAATGAGCAGTTCTTC	CASSYRDRDRTISYNEQFF
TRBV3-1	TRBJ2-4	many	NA	TGTGCCAGCAGCTTAGGACCCGGGGAGAACATTCAGTACTTC	CASSLGPGENIQYF
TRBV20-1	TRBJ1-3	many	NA	TGCAGTGCTAGAGGGTTCGGAAACACCATATATTTT	CSARGFGNTIYF
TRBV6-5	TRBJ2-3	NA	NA	TGTGCCAGCAGTTACGGCCAGTTCACAGATACGCAGTATTTT	CASSYGQFTDTQYF
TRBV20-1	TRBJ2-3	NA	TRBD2	TGCAGTGCTAGAGCCTACCCGGCTAGCGGGAGGGCCGTGACAGATACGCAGTATTTT	CSARAYPASGRAVTDTQYF
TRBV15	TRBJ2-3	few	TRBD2	TGTGCCACCAGCAGAGCCAGAGCGGGGGATACGCAGTATTTT	CATSRARAGDTQYF
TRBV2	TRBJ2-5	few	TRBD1	TGTGCCAGCCACGGACAGGGAGGAGAGACCCAGTACTTC	CASHGQGGETQYF
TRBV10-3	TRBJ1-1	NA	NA	TGTGCCATCAGGAAGGAAATTTGGGGGACTGAAGCTTTCTTT	CAIRKEIWGTEAFF
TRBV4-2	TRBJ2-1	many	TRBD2	TGTGCCAGCAGCCAAGATGCGGGAGGGCCATACAATGAGCAGTTCTTC	CASSQDAGGPYNEQFF
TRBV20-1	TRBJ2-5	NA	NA	TGCAGTGCTAGAGAGCGCGGAGGCTCCCAGTACTTC	CSARERGGSQYF
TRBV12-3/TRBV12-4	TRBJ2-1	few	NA	TGTGCCAGCAGGGGTAGCGGTGAGCAGTTCTTC	CASRGSGEQFF
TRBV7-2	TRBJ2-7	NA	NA	TGTGCCAGCAGCTCTGCGACAGTCTACGAGCAGTACTTC	CASSSATVYEQYF
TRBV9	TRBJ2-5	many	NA	TGTGCCAGCAGCGTAGGGTCGGTCGGCCAAGAGACCCAGTACTTC	CASSVGSVGQETQYF
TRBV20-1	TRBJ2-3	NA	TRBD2	TGCAGTGCTAGAGATCGACTAGCGACAGATACGCAGTATTTT	CSARDRLATDTQYF
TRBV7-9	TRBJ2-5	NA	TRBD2	TGTGCCAGCAGCCCCCCATTAAGACTAGCGGGAGGAGAGACCCAGTACTTC	CASSPPLRLAGGETQYF
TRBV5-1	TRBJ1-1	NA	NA	TGCGCCAGCAGCCCGAGACGGATGAACACTGAAGCTTTCTTT	CASSPRRMNTEAFF
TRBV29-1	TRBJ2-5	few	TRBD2	TGCAGCGTAGTACGGCTAGCGGGAGTGTTGGAGACCCAGTACTTC	CSVVRLAGVLETQYF
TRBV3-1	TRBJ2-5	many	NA	TGTGCCAGCAGCCAAGATGGGACGGGGGAGACCCAGTACTTC	CASSQDGTGETQYF
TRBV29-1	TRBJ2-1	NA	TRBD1	TGCAGCCTTAATAGGAGACAGGGGATCGATGAGCAGTTCTTC	CSLNRRQGIDEQFF
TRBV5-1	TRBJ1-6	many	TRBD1	TGCGCCAGCAGCGCCCGGGACAGGGGCGCCGATAATTCACCCCTCCACTTT	CASSARDRGADNSPLHF
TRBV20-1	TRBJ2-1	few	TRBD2	TGCAGTGCCCGGACTAGCGGGAGGGCCAATGAGCAGTTCTTC	CSARTSGRANEQFF
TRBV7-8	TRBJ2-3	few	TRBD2	TGTGCCAGCAGCTTCAGGACTAGCGGGAGGGCTGGAGATACGCAGTATTTT	CASSFRTSGRAGDTQYF
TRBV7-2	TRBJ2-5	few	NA	TGTGCCAGCAGACTAACCGGGACCCAAGAGACCCAGTACTTC	CASRLTGTQETQYF
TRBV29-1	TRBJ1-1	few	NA	TGCAGCGTTGAAATCCAGATAGGGACTGAAGCTTTCTTT	CSVEIQIGTEAFF
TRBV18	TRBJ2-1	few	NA	TGTGCCAGCTCACCCCCTAGCGCGCGCAATGAGCAGTTCTTC	CASSPPSARNEQFF